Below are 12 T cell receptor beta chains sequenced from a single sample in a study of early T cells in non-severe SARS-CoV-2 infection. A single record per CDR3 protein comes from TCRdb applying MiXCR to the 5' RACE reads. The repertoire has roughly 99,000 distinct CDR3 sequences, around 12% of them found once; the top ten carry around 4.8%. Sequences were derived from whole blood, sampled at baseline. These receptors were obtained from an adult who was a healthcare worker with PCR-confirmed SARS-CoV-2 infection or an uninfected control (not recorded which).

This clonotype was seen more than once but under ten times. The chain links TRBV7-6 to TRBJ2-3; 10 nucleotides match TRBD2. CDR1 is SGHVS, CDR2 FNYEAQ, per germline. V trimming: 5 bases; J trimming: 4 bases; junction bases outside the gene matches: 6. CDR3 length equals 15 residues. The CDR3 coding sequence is TGTGCCAGCAGCCGAAAGACTAGCGGGTCAGATACGCAGTATTTT. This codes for CASSRKTSGSDTQYF.

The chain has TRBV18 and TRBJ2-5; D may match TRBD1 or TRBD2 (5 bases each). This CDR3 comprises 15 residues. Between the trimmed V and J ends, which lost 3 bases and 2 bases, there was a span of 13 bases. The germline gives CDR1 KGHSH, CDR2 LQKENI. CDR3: CASSPIWDEQETQYF. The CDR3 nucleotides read TGTGCCAGCTCACCTATCTGGGACGAGCAAGAGACCCAGTACTTC.

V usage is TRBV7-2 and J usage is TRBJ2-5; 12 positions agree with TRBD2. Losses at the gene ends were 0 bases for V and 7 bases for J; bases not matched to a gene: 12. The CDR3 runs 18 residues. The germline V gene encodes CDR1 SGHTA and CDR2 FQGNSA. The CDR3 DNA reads TGTGCCAGCAGCTTAGCCCTCGTGACTAGCGGGAGCGGGGGGACCCAGTACTTC. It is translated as CASSLALVTSGSGGTQYF.

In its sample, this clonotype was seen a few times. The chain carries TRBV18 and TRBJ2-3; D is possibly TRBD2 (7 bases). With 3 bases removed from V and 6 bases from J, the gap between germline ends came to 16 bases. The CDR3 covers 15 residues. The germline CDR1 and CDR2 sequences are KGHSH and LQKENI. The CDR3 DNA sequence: TGTGCCAGCTCACCTGGAGGGGGGGCTCGTGATACGCAGTATTTT. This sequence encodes CASSPGGGARDTQYF.

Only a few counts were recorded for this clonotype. The CDR3: CASRPGEVGQETQYF. In DNA, the CDR3 is TGTGCCAGCAGACCCGGGGAGGTGGGCCAAGAGACCCAGTACTTC. The J gene is TRBJ2-5, the V gene TRBV6-5, with D tentatively TRBD2 (6 bases). The germline CDR1 and CDR2 sequences are MNHEY and SVGAGI. The ends were cut back, 6 bases at V and 1 base at J, with 15 bases in the middle. This CDR3 has 15 amino acids.

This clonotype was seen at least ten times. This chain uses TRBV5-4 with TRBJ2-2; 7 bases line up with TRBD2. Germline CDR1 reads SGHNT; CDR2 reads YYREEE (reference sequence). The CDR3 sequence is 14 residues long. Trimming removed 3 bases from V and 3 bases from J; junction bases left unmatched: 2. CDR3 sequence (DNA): TGTGCCAGCAGCTCCGGGGGGTACACCGGGGAGCTGTTTTTT. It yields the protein CASSSGGYTGELFF.

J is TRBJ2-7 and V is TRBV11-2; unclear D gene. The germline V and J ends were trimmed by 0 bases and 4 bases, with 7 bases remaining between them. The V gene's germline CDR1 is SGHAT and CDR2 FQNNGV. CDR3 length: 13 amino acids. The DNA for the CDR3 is TGTGCCAGCAGCTTAGAGCCAATTTACGAGCAGTACTTC. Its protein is CASSLEPIYEQYF.

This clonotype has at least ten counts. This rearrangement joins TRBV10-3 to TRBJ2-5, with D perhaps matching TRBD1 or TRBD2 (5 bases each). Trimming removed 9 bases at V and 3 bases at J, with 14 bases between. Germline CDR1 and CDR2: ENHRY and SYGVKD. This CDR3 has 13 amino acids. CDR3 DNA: TGTGCCATACGGGACGCAAGTAAAGAGACCCAGTACTTC. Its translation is CAIRDASKETQYF.

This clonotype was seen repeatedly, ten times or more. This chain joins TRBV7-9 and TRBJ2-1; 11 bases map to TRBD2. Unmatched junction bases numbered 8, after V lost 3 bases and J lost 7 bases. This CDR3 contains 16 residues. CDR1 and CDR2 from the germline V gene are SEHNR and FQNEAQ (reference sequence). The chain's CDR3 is CASSFSVLAGENEQFF. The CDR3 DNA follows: TGTGCCAGCAGCTTCTCTGTACTAGCGGGGGAAAATGAGCAGTTCTTC. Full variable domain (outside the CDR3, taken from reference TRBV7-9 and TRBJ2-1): DTGVSQNPRHKITKRGQNVTFRCDPISEHNRLYWYRQTLGQGPEFLTYFQNEAQLEKSRLLSDRFSAERPKGSFSTLEIQRTEQGDSAMYLCASSFSVLAGENEQFFGPGTRLTVL.

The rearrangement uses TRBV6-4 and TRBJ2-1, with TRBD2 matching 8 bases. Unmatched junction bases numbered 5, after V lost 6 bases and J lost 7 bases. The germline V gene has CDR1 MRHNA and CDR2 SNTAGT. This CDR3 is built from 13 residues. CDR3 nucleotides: TGTGCCAGCAGCACCGGGACTAGGAATGAGCAGTTCTTC. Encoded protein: CASSTGTRNEQFF.

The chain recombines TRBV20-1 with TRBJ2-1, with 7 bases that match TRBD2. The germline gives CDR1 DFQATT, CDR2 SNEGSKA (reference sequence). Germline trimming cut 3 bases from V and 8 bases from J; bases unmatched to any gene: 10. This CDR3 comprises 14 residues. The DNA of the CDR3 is TGCAGTGCTAGGGGGACTACTCCAAACGATGAGCAGTTCTTC. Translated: CSARGTTPNDEQFF.

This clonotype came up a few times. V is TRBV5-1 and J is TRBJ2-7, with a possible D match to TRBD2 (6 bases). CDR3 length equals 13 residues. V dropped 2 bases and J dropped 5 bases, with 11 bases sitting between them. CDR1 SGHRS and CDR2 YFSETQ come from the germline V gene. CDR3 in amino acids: CASSLERADEQYF. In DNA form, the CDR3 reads TGCGCCAGCAGCTTAGAGCGGGCGGACGAGCAGTACTTC.